Each of the 2 T cell receptor beta chains below was sequenced from the same sample in a study of blood T cell repertoires in COVID-19. The method was immunoSEQ multiplex PCR; TCRdb's version includes in-frame clones alone and lacks a portion of them. The repertoire holds about 250,000 clones, with nearly 90% as singletons. Material for sequencing was peripheral blood. The receptor set was obtained from a man aged 18 to 29 with active or convalescent COVID-19.

V and J are TRBV4-1 and TRBJ2-1; 11 nucleotides line up with TRBD2. The CDR3 has 17 amino acids. V dropped 0 bases and J dropped 6; count of bases not matched to a gene: 7. CDR1 and CDR2 (germline): MGHRA, YSYEKL. CDR3 in DNA: TGCGCCAGCAGCCAAGATAGTCGAACTAGCGGGAGCAATGAGCAGTTCTTC. Protein product: CASSQDSRTSGSNEQFF.

This clone was seen just once. The chain has TRBV18 and TRBJ2-7, with D possibly TRBD2 on 5 matching bases. This CDR3 has 15 residues. Trimming took off 3 bases at V and 3 bases at J, with 15 bases between the two ends. Germline V gene lookup returns CDR1 KGHSH and CDR2 LQKENI. The CDR3 is CASSPSAGLRYEQYF. CDR3 bases: TGTGCCAGCTCACCCTCCGCAGGACTCCGCTACGAGCAGTACTTC.